This is a list of T cell receptor beta chains from one sample in a study of T-cell memory formation after mild COVID-19. MiXCR, applied by TCRdb to the 5' RACE reads, yields one record per CDR3 protein. The sample lists 580,000 or so distinct CDR3 sequences, roughly 17% occurring once. The sequencing sample was made of PBMCs or a T cell subset sorted from them (not recorded which). Receptor source: an adult woman who had mild COVID-19 (a few samples of this study predate the infection). Cell type and time point are not known. The CDR3 runs from the conserved cysteine through the conserved F or W. The order of the fields is CDR3 protein, CDR3 DNA, J gene, clone size, D gene, V gene. D genes are given only for firm matches. Not every row has a clone size; where given, it reads once, few, many or a size class.

CDR3: CASSSGAWRRVDTQYF; DNA: TGCGCCAGCAGCTCCGGAGCGTGGAGGCGGGTAGATACGCAGTATTTT; J: TRBJ2-3; size: few; D: -; V: TRBV5-1
CDR3: CASTFEGAGYGYTF; DNA: TGTGCCAGCACCTTCGAGGGGGCCGGCTATGGCTACACCTTC; J: TRBJ1-2; size: few; D: TRBD1; V: TRBV12-3/TRBV12-4
CDR3: CASSYLAPSASGSNEQFF; DNA: TGTGCCAGCAGTTACTTGGCCCCCTCGGCTAGCGGGAGCAATGAGCAGTTCTTC; J: TRBJ2-1; size: -; D: TRBD2; V: TRBV6-5
CDR3: CASSRHPGLAGEGSYEQYF; DNA: TGTGCCAGCAGCCGCCATCCGGGACTAGCGGGAGAGGGGTCCTACGAGCAGTACTTC; J: TRBJ2-7; size: -; D: TRBD2; V: TRBV7-8
CDR3: CASSLGDRSYEQYF; DNA: TGTGCCAGCAGTTTAGGAGACAGGTCCTACGAGCAGTACTTC; J: TRBJ2-7; size: many; D: -; V: TRBV12-3/TRBV12-4
CDR3: CSVKETGNEQFF; DNA: TGCAGCGTTAAAGAGACGGGGAATGAGCAGTTCTTC; J: TRBJ2-1; size: -; D: -; V: TRBV29-1
CDR3: CASSPDTYTQYF; DNA: TGCGCCAGCAGCCCCGACACGTATACGCAGTATTTT; J: TRBJ2-3; size: few; D: -; V: TRBV5-1
CDR3: CASSLEVQDRLTYSGYTF; DNA: TGTGCCAGCAGCTTAGAGGTTCAGGACAGGCTGACGTACAGTGGCTACACCTTC; J: TRBJ1-2; size: few; D: TRBD1; V: TRBV7-2
CDR3: CASSQEVGSGANVLTF; DNA: TGTGCCAGCAGCCAAGAGGTGGGCTCTGGGGCCAACGTCCTGACTTTC; J: TRBJ2-6; size: few; D: -; V: TRBV3-1
CDR3: CASSPGTGRAWETQYF; DNA: TGTGCCAGCAGTCCGGGGACAGGGCGGGCTTGGGAGACCCAGTACTTC; J: TRBJ2-5; size: few; D: TRBD1; V: TRBV12-3/TRBV12-4
CDR3: CASSREGGDSTGELFF; DNA: TGTGCCAGCAGTCGGGAAGGGGGAGACTCCACCGGGGAGCTGTTTTTT; J: TRBJ2-2; size: few; D: -; V: TRBV25-1
CDR3: CSGGTGSLNTEAFF; DNA: TGCAGCGGGGGGACAGGATCTTTGAACACTGAAGCTTTCTTT; J: TRBJ1-1; size: few; D: TRBD1; V: TRBV29-1
CDR3: CASSLAENEQYF; DNA: TGTGCCAGCAGCTTGGCGGAAAACGAGCAGTACTTC; J: TRBJ2-7; size: few; D: -; V: TRBV5-6
CDR3: CASSLTGASQETQYF; DNA: TGTGCCAGCAGCTTAACCGGGGCATCCCAAGAGACCCAGTACTTC; J: TRBJ2-5; size: -; D: -; V: TRBV7-9
CDR3: CSVGGTGELFF; DNA: TGCAGCGTTGGAGGAACCGGGGAGCTGTTTTTT; J: TRBJ2-2; size: few; D: -; V: TRBV29-1
CDR3: CASSLLLRTGGYEQYF; DNA: TGTGCCAGCAGCCTTCTTTTACGGACAGGAGGTTACGAGCAGTACTTC; J: TRBJ2-7; size: few; D: -; V: TRBV21-1
CDR3: CASSVPSGGQSTDTQYF; DNA: TGTGCCAGCAGCGTCCCCTCCGGGGGACAGAGCACAGATACGCAGTATTTT; J: TRBJ2-3; size: -; D: -; V: TRBV9
CDR3: CSARDWIGQGEETQYF; DNA: TGCAGTGCTAGAGATTGGATCGGACAGGGAGAAGAGACCCAGTACTTC; J: TRBJ2-5; size: few; D: TRBD1; V: TRBV20-1
CDR3: CASSLELRLARTNEEFF; DNA: TGTGCCAGCAGCTTGGAGCTTAGGCTAGCGAGGACCAATGAGGAGTTCTTC; J: TRBJ2-1; size: -; D: -; V: TRBV5-5
CDR3: CASSVAGDLTDTQYF; DNA: TGTGCCAGCAGTGTGGCGGGGGATCTTACAGATACGCAGTATTTT; J: TRBJ2-3; size: few; D: TRBD2; V: TRBV6-2/TRBV6-3
CDR3: CASRSRSYEQYF; DNA: TGCGCCAGCAGAAGCCGCTCCTACGAGCAGTACTTC; J: TRBJ2-7; size: -; D: -; V: TRBV5-1
CDR3: CASGDSGQPQHF; DNA: TGTGCCAGCGGGGACAGCGGGCAGCCCCAGCATTTT; J: TRBJ1-5; size: few; D: TRBD1; V: TRBV9
CDR3: CASSPPGYTGELFF; DNA: TGTGCCAGCAGCCCACCAGGGTACACCGGGGAGCTGTTTTTT; J: TRBJ2-2; size: many; D: -; V: TRBV6-5
CDR3: CASSLAGGSPEAFF; DNA: TGCGCCAGCAGCTTGGCTGGGGGGTCGCCTGAAGCTTTCTTT; J: TRBJ1-1; size: few; D: -; V: TRBV5-1
CDR3: CASSLAGVRGSHEQYF; DNA: TGTGCCAGCAGTTTAGCGGGGGTCAGGGGGTCACACGAGCAGTACTTC; J: TRBJ2-7; size: -; D: TRBD1; V: TRBV12-3/TRBV12-4
CDR3: CAWFRGPGKGSPLHF; DNA: TGTGCCTGGTTCAGGGGACCGGGTAAGGGTTCACCCCTCCACTTT; J: TRBJ1-6; size: -; D: -; V: TRBV30
CDR3: CASSFQASGANVLTF; DNA: TGCGCCAGCAGCTTTCAGGCGTCTGGGGCCAACGTCCTGACTTTC; J: TRBJ2-6; size: -; D: -; V: TRBV5-1
CDR3: CASSQDGTSGGDYEQYF; DNA: TGTGCCAGCAGCCAAGATGGGACTAGCGGGGGGGACTACGAGCAGTACTTC; J: TRBJ2-7; size: -; D: TRBD2; V: TRBV4-2
CDR3: CASSSMVQNTEAFF; DNA: TGTGCCAGCAGCTCGATGGTCCAAAACACTGAAGCTTTCTTT; J: TRBJ1-1; size: -; D: -; V: TRBV2
CDR3: CASSSMEIEAFF; DNA: TGTGCCAGCAGTTCTATGGAGATTGAAGCTTTCTTT; J: TRBJ1-1; size: few; D: -; V: TRBV6-6
CDR3: CASSQDSQETQYF; DNA: TGTGCCAGCAGTCAGGACAGCCAAGAGACCCAGTACTTC; J: TRBJ2-5; size: many; D: -; V: TRBV12-3/TRBV12-4
CDR3: CASTALNNEQFF; DNA: TGTGCCAGCACGGCCCTCAACAATGAGCAGTTCTTC; J: TRBJ2-1; size: many; D: -; V: TRBV12-3/TRBV12-4
CDR3: CATSRGIAGPNEQFF; DNA: TGTGCCACCAGCAGAGGGATAGCGGGGCCAAATGAGCAGTTCTTC; J: TRBJ2-1; size: few; D: TRBD2; V: TRBV15
CDR3: CASSPRDRAEKLFF; DNA: TGTGCCAGCAGCCCCCGGGACAGGGCTGAAAAACTGTTTTTT; J: TRBJ1-4; size: -; D: TRBD1; V: TRBV7-9
CDR3: CASSLEVLESTDTQYF; DNA: TGTGCCAGCAGTTTAGAAGTCTTAGAAAGCACAGATACGCAGTATTTT; J: TRBJ2-3; size: -; D: -; V: TRBV12-3/TRBV12-4
CDR3: CASSYSHRTHNSPLHF; DNA: TGTGCCAGCAGTTACTCGCACAGGACCCATAATTCACCCCTCCACTTT; J: TRBJ1-6; size: -; D: -; V: TRBV6-5
CDR3: CASSLWTDQPQHF; DNA: TGCGCCAGCAGCTTGTGGACAGATCAGCCCCAGCATTTT; J: TRBJ1-5; size: -; D: -; V: TRBV5-1
CDR3: CASSFPSDWGQGASTDTQYF; DNA: TGTGCCAGCAGTTTCCCTTCGGATTGGGGACAGGGGGCGAGCACAGATACGCAGTATTTT; J: TRBJ2-3; size: few; D: TRBD1; V: TRBV28
CDR3: CASSVSPGTGLNTEAFF; DNA: TGTGCCAGCAGCGTTTCACCCGGGACAGGGTTGAACACTGAAGCTTTCTTT; J: TRBJ1-1; size: -; D: TRBD1; V: TRBV9
CDR3: CAITVDSQADTQYF; DNA: TGTGCCATCACCGTGGACTCCCAGGCAGATACGCAGTATTTT; J: TRBJ2-3; size: few; D: -; V: TRBV10-3
CDR3: CASSYERGFHNEQFF; DNA: TGTGCCAGCAGTTACGAGCGGGGGTTTCACAATGAGCAGTTCTTC; J: TRBJ2-1; size: -; D: TRBD2; V: TRBV6-2/TRBV6-3
CDR3: CASSSRGTATEAFF; DNA: TGTGCCAGCAGCTCCCGTGGGACAGCAACTGAAGCTTTCTTT; J: TRBJ1-1; size: few; D: TRBD1; V: TRBV7-3
CDR3: CASSYVKGNEQFF; DNA: TGTGCCAGCAGTTATGTGAAGGGCAATGAGCAGTTCTTC; J: TRBJ2-1; size: -; D: -; V: TRBV25-1
CDR3: CASSGRIGGYTF; DNA: TGTGCCAGCAGCGGGAGGATCGGAGGCTACACCTTC; J: TRBJ1-2; size: many; D: -; V: TRBV7-8
CDR3: CASSLSSGATDTQYF; DNA: TGTGCCAGCAGCTTATCTAGCGGCGCCACAGATACGCAGTATTTT; J: TRBJ2-3; size: -; D: TRBD2; V: TRBV7-9
CDR3: CASSQGAGSGELFF; DNA: TGTGCCAGCAGCCAAGGGGCAGGGTCCGGGGAGCTGTTTTTT; J: TRBJ2-2; size: -; D: -; V: TRBV3-1
CDR3: CAIMERGQGDTQYF; DNA: TGTGCCATCATGGAAAGGGGGCAGGGGGATACGCAGTATTTT; J: TRBJ2-3; size: -; D: TRBD1; V: TRBV10-3
CDR3: CASIQKGGGSTEAFF; DNA: TGTGCCAGCATCCAAAAGGGGGGGGGCAGCACTGAAGCTTTCTTT; J: TRBJ1-1; size: -; D: -; V: TRBV6-5
CDR3: CASSPQGNSNQPQHF; DNA: TGTGCCAGCTCACCACAGGGGAATAGCAATCAGCCCCAGCATTTT; J: TRBJ1-5; size: few; D: -; V: TRBV18
CDR3: CASRPRLAGRTYEQYF; DNA: TGTGCCAGCAGGCCCCGACTAGCGGGACGTACCTACGAGCAGTACTTC; J: TRBJ2-7; size: -; D: TRBD2; V: TRBV12-3/TRBV12-4
CDR3: CASSPWTGVVETQYF; DNA: TGTGCCAGCAGCCCTTGGACAGGGGTGGTAGAGACCCAGTACTTC; J: TRBJ2-5; size: few; D: TRBD1; V: TRBV14
CDR3: CASSPELGAVGYTF; DNA: TGTGCCAGCAGCCCCGAGTTAGGGGCGGTTGGCTACACCTTC; J: TRBJ1-2; size: -; D: -; V: TRBV7-6
CDR3: CASSQYREAQPQHF; DNA: TGCGCCAGCAGTCAATATAGGGAGGCTCAGCCCCAGCATTTT; J: TRBJ1-5; size: -; D: -; V: TRBV23-1